This T cell receptor (beta chain) was documented in a study of T cells in localized non-small cell lung cancer. Notes on the study in general: Heterogeneity cannot be ruled out, as sequencing used one tumor region only. Among the top 100 tumor clones, a median approximately 60 appeared in adjacent lung.

The protocol was immunoSEQ multiplex PCR, while the TCRdb copy is restricted to in-frame clones and leaves out a portion. The sample records tens of thousands of clones, approximately 87% being singletons. Note on this clone: What it binds is not known.

This clonotype originated in a man between 40 and 75 years old with stage I lung adenocarcinoma. This specimen was peripheral blood, taken before any cancer treatment.

The CDR3 is CASSLPSGTDFYGYTF. The CDR3, as DNA: TGTGCCAGCAGCCTCCCTTCAGGGACTGATTTTTATGGCTACACCTTC. This rearrangement joins TRBV5-4 to TRBJ1-2; D possibly corresponds to TRBD1 (5 bases). Germline CDR1 is SGHNT and CDR2 is YYREEE (reference sequence). Trimming left V 4 bases short and J 5 bases short, with 21 bases between. The CDR3 has 16 residues.